This entry lists 3 T cell receptor beta chains sequenced from one sample in a study of cytomegalovirus exposure and HLA in healthy donors. It was with 60 Vbeta and 13 Jbeta primers that the PCR ran. Here immunoSEQ multiplex PCR was the method, and the copy in TCRdb shows in-frame clones only, minus some. The profile shows roughly 200,000 clones, 70% to 90% of them singletons. Source material: PBMCs. Receptors originate from a woman aged 45-60 years in good health and CMV-seronegative.

The genes are TRBV4-1 and TRBJ2-7; D is unresolved. Trimming shortened V by 4 bases and J by 0 bases, and 10 bases separated the two germline ends. Germline-derived CDR1 and CDR2 are MGHRA and YSYEKL. The CDR3 runs 14 residues. The CDR3 DNA reads TGCGCCAGCAGCCTGACACCGAGCTCCTACGAGCAGTACTTC. As protein: CASSLTPSSYEQYF.

This sequence joins TRBV6-5 and TRBJ2-5; TRBD1 agrees at 7 bases. The CDR3 is 15 amino acids. V dropped 4 bases and J dropped 4; count of bases not matched to a gene: 9. CDR1 MNHEY and CDR2 SVGAGI come from the germline V gene. CDR3 region: CASSLGGQGVETQYF. The CDR3 DNA is TGTGCCAGCAGTTTAGGGGGTCAGGGGGTAGAGACCCAGTACTTC.

For this clone: The germline gene is not matched at one end of the junction; a read error may be the cause. Other DNA sequences in this sample translate to the same CDR3. This sequence joins TRBV5-6 and TRBJ1-2, with D perhaps TRBD1 (6 bases). This CDR3 comprises 11 residues. Germline loops: CDR1 SGHDT, CDR2 YYEEEE. The CDR3 here is CASSLGHGYTF. CDR3 coding DNA: TGTGCCAGCAGTTTGGGACACGGCTACACTTTC.